The 8 T cell receptor beta chains in this list originate from one sample, sequenced in a study of T cell repertoires in cytomegalovirus infection. No antigens are known for them. TCRdb analysed the reads with MiXCR anew, one entry per CDR3 protein. The sample carries approximately 340,000 distinct CDR3 sequences, about 27% recorded once. This specimen consisted of cultured PBMCs, obtained from culture after CMV antigen stimulation. These receptors were collected from a human donor in good health (CMV status not recorded). Some clones in this sample may be carry-over from other donors' samples.

This clonotype was seen repeatedly, ten times or more. The chain links TRBV7-2 to TRBJ2-5; D is perhaps TRBD2 (6 bases). V was shortened by 1 base and J by 3 bases, with 12 bases between the two germline ends. The CDR3 covers 15 residues. Germline CDR1 reads SGHTA; CDR2 reads FQGNSA. For the CDR3, the DNA is TGTGCCAGCAGCTTAGGGGGGGAGCGGGAAGAGACCCAGTACTTC. This codes for CASSLGGEREETQYF.

This clonotype appeared a few times. The gene calls are TRBV5-1 and TRBJ1-1, with a weak D call TRBD1 (6 bases). The CDR3 sequence is 14 residues long. V was trimmed by 4 bases and J by 5 bases, leaving 15 bases between them. Germline V gene data show CDR1 as SGHRS and CDR2 as YFSETQ. DNA of the CDR3: TGCGCCAGCAGCCCTTCAGGGGCCGGGACTGAAGCTTTCTTT. Amino acids: CASSPSGAGTEAFF. Based on the CDR3 plus reference TRBV5-1 and TRBJ1-1, the full variable domain is KAGVTQTPRYLIKTRGQQVTLSCSPISGHRSVSWYQQTPGQGLQFLFEYFSETQRNKGNFPGRFSGRQFSNSRSEMNVSTLELGDSALYLCASSPSGAGTEAFFGQGTRLTVV.

In its sample, this clonotype was seen a few times. V and J are TRBV11-1 and TRBJ1-1, with D unclear. The CDR3 covers 15 residues. V lost 2 bases, J lost 6 bases, and 16 bases lay in between. Germline CDR1 reads SGHAT; CDR2 reads FQDESV (reference sequence). The DNA for the CDR3 is TGTGCCAGCAGCTTATCTGGAGGGAGAGTCGCTGAAGCTTTCTTT. This encodes CASSLSGGRVAEAFF.

The chain joins TRBV11-1 to TRBJ1-2; D remains unclear. The V end was cut by 4 bases, the J end by 2 bases, with 5 bases between. Germline-derived CDR1 and CDR2 are SGHAT and FQDESV (reference sequence). CDR3 size: 12 residues. The CDR3 region is CASSSENYGYTF. As DNA, the CDR3 is TGTGCCAGCAGCTCTGAAAACTATGGCTACACCTTC. Full variable domain (outside the CDR3, taken from reference TRBV11-1 and TRBJ1-2): EAEVAQSPRYKITEKSQAVAFWCDPISGHATLYWYRQILGQGPELLVQFQDESVVDDSQLPKDRFSAERLKGVDSTLKIQPAELGDSAMYLCASSSENYGYTFGSGTRLTVV.

Many counts were recorded for this clonotype. The V gene is TRBV6-5, the J gene TRBJ2-7; TRBD1 matches at 11 bases. With 2 bases clipped from V and 2 bases from J, the junction kept 2 bases outside the gene matches. The CDR3 extends over 15 amino acids. CDR1 and CDR2 (germline): MNHEY, SVGAGI. DNA of the CDR3: TGTGCCAGCAGTTACCCGGGACAGGGGGCCTACGAGCAGTACTTC. Translated, it gives CASSYPGQGAYEQYF.

This clonotype occurred a few times. This chain links TRBV15 with TRBJ2-1; the match to TRBD1 covers 10 bases. Germline CDR1 reads LNHNV; CDR2 reads YYDKDF (reference sequence). The CDR3 is made up of 14 amino acids. The junction had 6 bases not matched to a gene; V was cut back by 5 bases and J by 8 bases. CDR3 sequence reads: CATSQDRGGDEQFF. In nucleotides, the CDR3 is TGTGCCACCAGCCAGGACAGGGGGGGGGATGAGCAGTTCTTC. The full variable domain, in which reference TRBV15 and TRBJ2-1 provide the parts outside the CDR3, is DAMVIQNPRYQVTQFGKPVTLSCSQTLNHNVMYWYQQKSSQAPKLLFHYYDKDFNNEADTPDNFQSRRPNTSFCFLDIRSPGLGDTAMYLCATSQDRGGDEQFFGPGTRLTVL.

This clonotype was recorded many times. The chain combines TRBV7-8 with TRBJ2-7; possible D gene TRBD1, 6 bases. The CDR3 contains 15 residues. The V gene's germline CDR1 is SGHVS and CDR2 FQNEAQ. Trimming removed 1 base at V and 3 bases at J, with 13 bases between. The CDR3 is CASSLGSAGDYEQYF. In DNA form, the CDR3 reads TGTGCCAGCAGCTTAGGATCGGCAGGGGACTACGAGCAGTACTTC. The full variable domain, rest sourced from reference TRBV7-8 and TRBJ2-7, is GAGVSQSPRYKVAKRGQDVALRCDPISGHVSLFWYQQALGQGPEFLTYFQNEAQLDKSGLPSDRFFAERPEGSVSTLKIQRTQQEDSAVYLCASSLGSAGDYEQYFGPGTRLTVT.

This clonotype has more than one count but fewer than ten. The gene calls are TRBV28 and TRBJ2-4; tentatively, D is TRBD2 (5 bases). The CDR3 runs 19 residues. The V end was cut by 3 bases, the J end by 0 bases, with 21 bases between. In germline, CDR1 is MDHEN, CDR2 SYDVKM. The CDR3 loop reads CASSFMWRKRGLAKNIQYF. CDR3 bases: TGTGCCAGCAGTTTTATGTGGAGAAAAAGAGGGCTAGCCAAAAACATTCAGTACTTC.